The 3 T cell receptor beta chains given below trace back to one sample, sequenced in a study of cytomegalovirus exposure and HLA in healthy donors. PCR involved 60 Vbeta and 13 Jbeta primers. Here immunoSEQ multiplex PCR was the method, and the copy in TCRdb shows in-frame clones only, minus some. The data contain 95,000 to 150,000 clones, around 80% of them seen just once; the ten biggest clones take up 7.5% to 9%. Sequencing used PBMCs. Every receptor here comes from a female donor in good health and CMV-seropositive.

The CDR3 DNA follows: TGTGCCAGCAGTTACCGATTAGGACAGGAGGGGGGCTACACCTTC. It codes for CASSYRLGQEGGYTF. The genes are TRBV6-6 and TRBJ1-2; TRBD1 agrees at 7 bases. Trimming removed 2 bases from V and 8 bases from J; junction bases left unmatched: 11. The germline CDR1 and CDR2 sequences are MNHNY and SVGAGI (reference sequence). This CDR3 is 15 amino acids long.

This CDR3 reads CASSTSGGAADTQYF. For the CDR3, the DNA is TGTGCCAGCTCAACTAGCGGGGGGGCCGCAGATACGCAGTATTTT. This sequence joins TRBV18 and TRBJ2-3, with 13 bases fitting TRBD2. The trim removed 5 bases at V and 4 bases at J, leaving 3 bases unmatched. This CDR3 has 15 residues. The germline CDR1 and CDR2 sequences are KGHSH and LQKENI.

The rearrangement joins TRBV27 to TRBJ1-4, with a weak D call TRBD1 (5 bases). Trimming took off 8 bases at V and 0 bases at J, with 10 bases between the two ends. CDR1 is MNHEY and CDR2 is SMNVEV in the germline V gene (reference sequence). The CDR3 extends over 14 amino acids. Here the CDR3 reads CASGGGATNEKLFF. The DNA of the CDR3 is TGTGCCAGCGGGGGAGGAGCAACTAATGAAAAACTGTTTTTT.